The 19 T cell receptor beta chains in this list originate from one sample, sequenced in a study of memory CD4+ T cells and cytomegalovirus serostatus. Single viable CD3+CD4+CD8-CD45RO+ cells were sorted as the memory CD4+ T cells. Sequencing used immunoSEQ multiplex PCR; TCRdb keeps in-frame clones, though not all of them. The table has about 46,000 clones, under 80% seen once. Sequencing input: memory CD4+ T cells from blood. Source of these receptors: an adult in good health and CMV-seronegative.

The chain recombines TRBV7-5 with TRBJ1-5; TRBD1, as called in the table, went unchecked against the DNA. TRBV7-5 is annotated as a pseudogene. The CDR3 spans 14 residues. CDR3 DNA sequence: TGTGCCAGAAGCTCGTCAGGGAACGATCAGCCCCAGCATTTT. Translated: CARSSSGNDQPQHF.

V usage is TRBV6-1 and J usage is TRBJ1-2, with TRBD1 identical over 8 bases. Germline trimming cut 3 bases from V and 7 bases from J; bases unmatched to any gene: 7. Germline assignment: CDR1 MNHNS and CDR2 SASEGT. CDR3 length equals 14 residues. CDR3 sequence reads: CASSDRQGRRGYTF. The CDR3 DNA sequence: TGTGCCAGCAGTGATAGACAGGGGCGACGTGGCTACACCTTC.

The V call is TRBV7-2, the J call TRBJ1-6; D is perhaps TRBD1 (5 bases). This CDR3 comprises 15 residues. Germline V gene lookup returns CDR1 SGHTA and CDR2 FQGNSA. V was pared by 5 bases and J by 11 bases, with 19 bases between. CDR3 in amino acids: CASSTQTGVATPLHF. DNA for the CDR3: TGTGCCAGCAGCACCCAGACGGGGGTGGCTACACCCCTCCACTTT.

The V gene is TRBV30, the J gene TRBJ2-1; D perhaps matches TRBD1 (5 bases). The V gene lost 0 bases and the J gene lost 2 bases, with 5 bases spanning the gap. This CDR3 has 13 amino acids. Germline CDR1 reads GTSNPN; CDR2 reads SVGIG (reference sequence). CDR3 nucleotides: TGTGCCTGGAGTGTGACAGCCTACAATGAGCAGTTCTTC. This encodes CAWSVTAYNEQFF.

CDR3 bases: TGTGCCAGCAGCTTAGACAGGGATCAGGGCCTGTTTTTT. Protein: CASSLDRDQGLFF. The gene calls are TRBV11-2 and TRBJ2-2, with D maybe TRBD1 (5 bases). This CDR3 contains 13 residues. The V end was cut by 0 bases, the J end by 14 bases, with 13 bases between. CDR1 and CDR2 (germline): SGHAT, FQNNGV.

This clone was detected a few times. The chain has TRBV5-1 and TRBJ1-1, with D perhaps TRBD1 (6 bases). Trimming shortened V by 0 bases and J by 0 bases, and 12 bases separated the two germline ends. CDR3 size: 16 residues. Germline-derived CDR1 and CDR2 are SGHRS and YFSETQ. DNA for the CDR3: TGCGCCAGCAGCTTGGGACAGGCGTATATGAACACTGAAGCTTTCTTT. This codes for CASSLGQAYMNTEAFF.

The chain combines TRBV7-9 with TRBJ2-7; 9 nucleotides match TRBD2. Trimming cost V 2 bases and J 7 bases; bases outside gene matches: 9. CDR3 size: 15 residues. The germline gives CDR1 SEHNR, CDR2 FQNEAQ (reference sequence). CDR3 loop: CASSLRRGGLKEQYF. The CDR3 nucleotides are TGTGCCAGCAGCTTACGGCGGGGGGGCCTGAAGGAGCAGTACTTC.

A single count supports this clone. The chain recombines TRBV2 with TRBJ1-1, with D possibly being TRBD1 (5 bases). CDR3 length equals 13 residues. Germline values: CDR1 SNHLY, CDR2 FYNNEI. Trimming removed 7 bases at V and 1 base at J, with 10 bases between. Here the CDR3 DNA reads TGTGCCAGCAAAGAGGACAAGAACACTGAAGCTTTCTTT. This translates into CASKEDKNTEAFF.

The CDR3 coding sequence is TGTGCCAGCAGACTAGCGGAAGCGAACACCGGGGAGCTGTTTTTT. Residues: CASRLAEANTGELFF. The rearrangement links TRBV7-8 to TRBJ2-2, with 8 nucleotides matching TRBD2. The CDR3 loop spans 15 amino acids. V shed 6 bases and J 0 bases; nucleotides not matched to a gene: 3. Germline-derived CDR1 and CDR2 are SGHVS and FQNEAQ.

V usage is TRBV4-3 and J usage is TRBJ2-2; 7 positions agree with TRBD1. J gave up 8 bases and V 0 bases, and 6 bases lay outside the gene matches. The CDR3 consists of 15 residues. The germline gives CDR1 LGHNA, CDR2 YSLEER. The CDR3 coding sequence is TGCGCCAGCAGCCAAGAAGGGACAGTCCCTGGGGAGCTGTTTTTT. The encoded protein is CASSQEGTVPGELFF.

In DNA, the CDR3 is TGTGCCATCAGTGACTCGACACGGAACACTGAAGCTTTCTTT. Its protein product is CAISDSTRNTEAFF. This chain joins TRBV10-3 and TRBJ1-1; no definite D call. This CDR3 region has 14 residues. Germline CDR1 and CDR2: ENHRY and SYGVKD. Trimming removed 3 bases at V and 1 base at J, with 9 bases between.

This chain uses TRBV2 with TRBJ1-2, with 8 bases aligning to TRBD1. The germline V gene has CDR1 SNHLY and CDR2 FYNNEI. The CDR3 loop spans 15 amino acids. The V segment lost 6 bases and the J segment 2 bases; nucleotides outside the gene matches: 8. The CDR3 loop reads CASRESGTGNYGYTF. The CDR3 coding sequence is TGTGCCAGCAGAGAGTCCGGGACAGGAAACTATGGCTACACCTTC.

CDR3 residues: CASSQVRTGRETQYF. The CDR3 DNA is TGCGCCAGCAGCCAAGTTCGGACAGGGAGAGAGACCCAGTACTTC. This chain connects TRBV4-1 to TRBJ2-5; TRBD1 agrees at 8 bases. The CDR3 length is 15 residues. CDR1 is MGHRA, CDR2 YSYEKL, per germline. The ends lost 1 base at V and 4 bases at J; junction bases unmatched: 5.

This rearrangement joins TRBV6-1 to TRBJ2-7; possibly TRBD1 for D (5 bases). Germline V gives CDR1 MNHNS, CDR2 SASEGT. CDR3 length equals 15 residues. V was shortened by 5 bases and J by 6 bases, with 20 bases between the two germline ends. The CDR3 nucleotides read TGTGCCAGCAGTCTAACAGGCCCCCCTAACCTCGAGCAGTACTTC. Translation: CASSLTGPPNLEQYF.

The V call is TRBV27, the J call TRBJ2-5; TRBD2 might be the D (7 bases). The CDR3 consists of 15 residues. The germline V gene has CDR1 MNHEY and CDR2 SMNVEV (reference sequence). The ends were cut back, 1 base at V and 4 bases at J, with 13 bases in the middle. Here the CDR3 reads CASSLLGAGVETQYF. The CDR3 nucleotides are TGTGCCAGCAGTTTATTGGGGGCGGGGGTAGAGACCCAGTACTTC.

The chain couples TRBV6-1 to TRBJ2-7, with D possibly being TRBD1 or TRBD2 (6 bases each). Trimming took 5 bases from V and 4 from J, leaving 15 bases between them. Germline lookup yields CDR1 MNHNS and CDR2 SASEGT. The CDR3 is made up of 14 amino acids. The CDR3 DNA is TGTGCCAGCAGTAGGGGGACTCTTACGTACGAGCAGTACTTC. Translating gives CASSRGTLTYEQYF.

The V and J genes are TRBV20-1 and TRBJ1-4; D unresolved. From germline, CDR1 is DFQATT and CDR2 SNEGSKA (reference sequence). This CDR3 spans 10 amino acids. Trimming took off 6 bases at V and 4 bases at J, with 3 bases between the two ends. The CDR3 reads CSALNEKLFF. CDR3 coding DNA: TGCAGTGCCCTTAATGAAAAACTGTTTTTT.

This chain uses TRBV19 with TRBJ2-1; the match to TRBD1 covers 8 bases. V was clipped by 11 bases and J by 3 bases; unmatched bases: 12. The germline CDR1 and CDR2 sequences are LNHDA and SQIVND (reference sequence). This CDR3 has 15 amino acids. DNA of the CDR3: TGTGCCTCTGTTCCCGGGACAGGCTACTACAATGAGCAGTTCTTC. It is translated as CASVPGTGYYNEQFF.

J is TRBJ1-2 and V is TRBV5-8; 9 bases fit TRBD1. Trimming at V came to 4 bases and at J to 3 bases, leaving 19 bases not matched to a gene. Germline CDR1 is SGHTS and CDR2 is YDEGEE. The CDR3 contains 19 residues. CDR3 nucleotide sequence: TGTGCCAGCAGCCCTTGGTGGGGCCAGTCTACAGGGGGCGACTATGGCTACACCTTC. Translated, it gives CASSPWWGQSTGGDYGYTF.